The following is a T cell receptor beta chain sequence with its context. The CDR3 consists of 12 residues. The germline V gene has CDR1 SGHRS and CDR2 YFSETQ. V shed 0 bases and J shed 9 bases, with 8 bases lying between them. This sample was included in a study of blood T cell repertoires in COVID-19. The data were produced by immunoSEQ multiplex PCR, yet TCRdb's version contains in-frame clones alone and is incomplete. This table has some 150,000 clones, around 87% appearing once. The J gene is TRBJ2-3, the V gene TRBV5-1; D perhaps matches TRBD2 (6 bases). Sequenced sample: peripheral blood. This sequence originates from a man between 18 and 35 years old with active or convalescent COVID-19. CDR3 protein: CASSLGEATQYF. As DNA, the CDR3 is TGCGCCAGCAGCTTGGGGGAGGCGACGCAGTATTTT.